This T cell receptor (beta chain) originates from a study of shared clonotypes between healthy human individuals. CDR1 and CDR2 (germline): SNHLY, FYNNEI. This CDR3 has 14 residues. The V and J ends lost 5 bases and 1 base, in that order; junction bases with no gene match: 1. The table came from immunoSEQ multiplex PCR; TCRdb's copy has only in-frame clones and leaves some out. The data contain 2 million to 3 million clones, approximately 93% of them singletons. As regards this clone: This CDR3 is also generated by other DNA sequences in the sample.

Sequenced: naive CD4+ T cells from PBMCs. This sample's subset: CD45RA+ positively selected. This chain joins TRBV2 and TRBJ2-5; 10 bases fit TRBD2. The TCR comes from a man between 18 and 29 years old in good health. Some clones in this sample may be carry-over from other donors' samples. CDR3 amino acids: CASSWTSGQETQYF. For the CDR3, the DNA is TGTGCCAGCAGTTGGACTAGCGGCCAAGAGACCCAGTACTTC.